The clone carrying this TCR beta chain was seen a handful of times. A much larger clone sits a single nucleotide away, making a read error possible. This CDR3 has 15 residues. CDR1 is SEHNR, CDR2 FQNEAQ, per germline (reference sequence). From roughly 0.5 ug total RNA, TCR beta cDNA was generated with a primer in the constant region. Three nested multiplex PCR rounds, a slightly modified ARM-PCR, produced the libraries for TCR beta. Two initial PCR rounds of around 9 cycles each paired TRBV1-TRBV30 forward primers with a C-beta reverse primer. Each CDR3 protein gets one entry after TCRdb re-called the multiplex PCR reads with MiXCR. The data hold more than 55,000 distinct CDR3 sequences, with around 64% observed a single time. Starting material for RNA and DNA co-extraction consisted of roughly 18-34 mg of unsorted bulk tissue. The entry originates in a study of tumor-infiltrating lymphocytes in primary liver carcinoma.

This receptor was taken from a man aged 35-49 years with primary liver carcinoma and hepatitis B virus infection. V and J are TRBV7-9 and TRBJ2-6; D unresolved. Sequenced material: liver tumor tissue from sampling region 2. Sample subset: tumor region T2, inferior pole. The CDR3 DNA reads as TGTGCCAGCAGCTTAGCAGGCTCTGGGACCAACGTCCTGACTTTC. It specifies CASSLAGSGTNVLTF.